What follows are 16 T cell receptor beta chains derived from one specimen sequenced in a study of blood T cells in healthy people across ages. Then a second PCR, running roughly 7 to 11 cycles, was carried out with a sample-barcoded 5' primer and a J-beta primer mix. From the 5' RACE reads, TCRdb called clonotypes with MiXCR, one entry per CDR3 protein. The sample has over 1.5 million distinct CDR3 sequences; about 49% are singletons. Sequencing was performed on blood. Receptor source: a woman in her thirties or forties in good health.

The sample holds a few counts of this clonotype. V usage is TRBV28 and J usage is TRBJ2-7, with 8 bases identical to TRBD1. This CDR3 contains 18 residues. V was clipped by 1 base and J by 0 bases; unmatched bases: 11. Germline V gives CDR1 MDHEN, CDR2 SYDVKM. DNA for the CDR3: TGTGCCAGCAGTTTATCTTTTCTCGGACAGGGCGGCTCCTACGAGCAGTACTTC. Amino acid sequence: CASSLSFLGQGGSYEQYF.

This rearrangement joins TRBV27 to TRBJ2-4; TRBD1 aligns across 9 bases. The better agreement between TRBJ2-7 and the DNA end casts doubt on the J call. Germline CDR1 is MNHEY and CDR2 is SMNVEV (reference sequence). This CDR3 comprises 16 residues. CDR3 DNA sequence: TGTGCCAGCAGTTTTCTGAGGACAGGGGACTCCTACGAGCAGTACTTC. Translation gives CASSFLRTGDSYEQYF.

The CDR3 spells CEASRPNQPQHF. As DNA, the CDR3 is TGTGAGGCGTCGCGACCCAATCAGCCCCAGCATTTT. This sequence joins TRBV28 and TRBJ1-5; D not resolved. The CDR3 covers 12 residues. The germline V gene has CDR1 MDHEN and CDR2 SYDVKM.

CDR3 coding DNA: TGCGCCAGCAGCCAAGATCCGGACAGGGCCGGATCACCCCTCCACTTT. Its protein is CASSQDPDRAGSPLHF. V and J are TRBV4-3 and TRBJ1-6; 8 bases agree with TRBD1. The germline V gene has CDR1 LGHNA and CDR2 YSLEER. The V gene end was trimmed by 0 bases and the J gene end by 10 bases; junction bases not matched to a gene: 8. This CDR3 has 16 amino acids.

The chain couples TRBV24-1 to TRBJ2-7; tentative D call: TRBD1 (6 bases). The ends were cut back, 7 bases at V and 5 bases at J, with 17 bases in the middle. The germline gives CDR1 KGHDR, CDR2 SFDVKD. The CDR3 is 14 amino acids. DNA for the CDR3: TGTGCCACCAGCGCTTGGGGGCGTATTGACGAGCAGTACTTC. It specifies CATSAWGRIDEQYF.

This chain links TRBV4-1 with TRBJ2-1; the match to TRBD2 covers 8 bases. The V gene end was trimmed by 0 bases and the J gene end by 3 bases; junction bases not matched to a gene: 13. The CDR3 has 19 residues. Germline-derived CDR1 and CDR2 are MGHRA and YSYEKL. CDR3 nucleotides: TGCGCCAGCAGCCAAGATCCGGCCCGTAGTCGGGGGGGCTACAATGAGCAGTTCTTC. This encodes CASSQDPARSRGGYNEQFF.

This clonotype was detected a few times. This chain links TRBV7-9 with TRBJ2-6, with 8 nucleotides matching TRBD2. Germline V gene data show CDR1 as SEHNR and CDR2 as FQNEAQ (reference sequence). CDR3 length equals 17 residues. The V and J ends lost 5 bases and 0 bases, in that order; junction bases with no gene match: 6. CDR3 bases: TGTGCCAGCAGCCAGACTAGCGCAACCTCTGGGGCCAACGTCCTGACTTTC. Translated: CASSQTSATSGANVLTF. The variable domain in full, with the rest retrieved from reference TRBV7-9 and TRBJ2-6, is DTGVSQNPRHKITKRGQNVTFRCDPISEHNRLYWYRQTLGQGPEFLTYFQNEAQLEKSRLLSDRFSAERPKGSFSTLEIQRTEQGDSAMYLCASSQTSATSGANVLTFGAGSRLTVL.

The chain couples TRBV4-2 to TRBJ2-7; maybe TRBD2 (5 bases). Germline loops: CDR1 LGHNA, CDR2 YNFKEQ. V lost 0 bases to trimming and J lost 3 bases, with 12 bases between them. The CDR3 is made up of 15 amino acids. The CDR3 DNA sequence: TGTGCCAGCAGCCAAGAAGGCGGAGACTACTACGAGCAGTACTTC. It specifies CASSQEGGDYYEQYF.

In DNA, the CDR3 is TGCAGTGCTTACAGGGATGGCTACACCTTC. It encodes CSAYRDGYTF. This sequence joins TRBV20-1 and TRBJ1-2, with TRBD1 as a possible D gene (6 bases). CDR3 length equals 10 residues. Germline V CDR1 and CDR2: DFQATT, SNEGSKA (reference sequence). The V end was cut by 5 bases, the J end by 6 bases, with 7 bases between.

This clonotype was found once. This chain uses TRBV7-8 with TRBJ2-3; TRBD1 agrees at 7 bases. The CDR3 totals 15 residues. Germline assignment: CDR1 SGHVS and CDR2 FQNEAQ. The V gene end was trimmed by 8 bases and the J gene end by 0 bases; junction bases not matched to a gene: 8. Here the CDR3 reads CASGRRGISTDTQYF. Here the CDR3 DNA reads TGTGCCAGCGGCCGCAGGGGGATTAGCACAGATACGCAGTATTTT.

This clonotype was counted a few times. The gene calls are TRBV20-1 and TRBJ1-1, with D unresolved. Germline V lookup: CDR1 DFQATT, CDR2 SNEGSKA (reference sequence). CDR3 size: 12 residues. Trimming shortened V by 2 bases and J by 2 bases, and 6 bases separated the two germline ends. CDR3 residues: CSARTDNTEAFF. The CDR3 nucleotides are TGCAGTGCTAGAACCGATAACACTGAAGCTTTCTTT.

This clonotype was seen only a few times. The chain has TRBV21-1 and TRBJ2-3; the listed D gene, TRBD1, was not tested against the DNA. TRBV21-1 is an annotated pseudogene. The CDR3 sequence is 14 residues long. The CDR3 sequence is CASSKGGETDTQYF. The CDR3 DNA follows: TGTGCCAGCAGCAAAGGAGGGGAAACAGATACGCAGTATTTT.

The V gene is TRBV20-1, the J gene TRBJ2-5; 14 nucleotides match TRBD2. V was pared by 6 bases and J by 5 bases, with 14 bases of the junction left unmatched. The CDR3 has 17 amino acids. Germline loops: CDR1 DFQATT, CDR2 SNEGSKA (reference sequence). This CDR3 reads CSATGTSGGPKRETQYF. The DNA of the CDR3 is TGCAGTGCGACCGGGACTAGCGGGGGCCCGAAGCGGGAGACCCAGTACTTC.

This chain uses TRBV7-6 with TRBJ2-7; D remains ambiguous. CDR3 size: 12 residues. Germline CDR1 and CDR2: SGHVS and FNYEAQ. The V end lost 11 bases, the J end lost 2 bases, and 13 bases lay between the germline ends. The CDR3 nucleotides read TGTGCCCCCGACCCAACACCCTACGAGCAGTACTTC. Protein: CAPDPTPYEQYF.

The V and J genes are TRBV10-3 and TRBJ1-4; TRBD1 agrees at 7 bases. Germline lookup yields CDR1 ENHRY and CDR2 SYGVKD. The ends lost 10 bases at V and 3 bases at J; junction bases unmatched: 11. The CDR3 loop spans 15 amino acids. CDR3 sequence (DNA): TGTGCCACCAGGGACAGCTCCAATCCTAATGAAAAACTGTTTTTT. Translated: CATRDSSNPNEKLFF.

The rearrangement uses TRBV19 and TRBJ2-3; no reliable D call. The CDR3 length is 15 residues. Germline values: CDR1 LNHDA, CDR2 SQIVND (reference sequence). V was cut by 0 bases and J by 4 bases, with 11 bases left in between. The CDR3 spells CASSIDLTRSDTQYF. In nucleotides, the CDR3 is TGTGCCAGTAGTATAGATCTGACGCGCTCAGATACGCAGTATTTT.